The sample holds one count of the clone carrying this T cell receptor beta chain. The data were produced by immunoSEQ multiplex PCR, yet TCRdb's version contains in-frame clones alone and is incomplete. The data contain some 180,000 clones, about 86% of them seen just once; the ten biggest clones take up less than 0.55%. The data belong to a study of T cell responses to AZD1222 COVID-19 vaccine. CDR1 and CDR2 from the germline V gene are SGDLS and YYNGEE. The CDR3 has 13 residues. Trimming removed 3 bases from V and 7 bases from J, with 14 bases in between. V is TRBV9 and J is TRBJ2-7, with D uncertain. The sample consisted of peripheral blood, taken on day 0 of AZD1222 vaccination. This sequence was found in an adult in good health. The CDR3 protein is CASSAPQDVEQYF. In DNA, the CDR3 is TGTGCCAGCAGCGCTCCGCAGGACGTGGAGCAGTACTTC.